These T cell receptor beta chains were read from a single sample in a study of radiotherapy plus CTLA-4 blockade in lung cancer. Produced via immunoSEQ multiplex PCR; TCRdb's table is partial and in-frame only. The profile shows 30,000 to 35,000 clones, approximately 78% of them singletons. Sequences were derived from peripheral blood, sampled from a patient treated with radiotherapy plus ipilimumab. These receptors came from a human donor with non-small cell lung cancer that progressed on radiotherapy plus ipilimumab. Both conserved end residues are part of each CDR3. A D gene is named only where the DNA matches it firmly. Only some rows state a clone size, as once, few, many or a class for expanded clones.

CDR3 DNA: TGTGCCAGCTCACCACGTACAGGGGGCCTAAACACTGAAGCTTTCTTT
CDR3 protein: CASSPRTGGLNTEAFF
V gene: TRBV18
D gene: TRBD1
J gene: TRBJ1-1
clone size: NA

CDR3 DNA: TGCGCCAGCAGCCTGGGACAGAAGCCTTCAGATACGCAGTATTTT
CDR3 protein: CASSLGQKPSDTQYF
V gene: TRBV5-1
D gene: TRBD1
J gene: TRBJ2-3
clone size: NA

CDR3 DNA: TGTGCCAGCAGTTACTCTGGCGGGGGGTGGCCCTACGAGCAGTACTTC
CDR3 protein: CASSYSGGGWPYEQYF
V gene: TRBV6-5
D gene: TRBD2
J gene: TRBJ2-7
clone size: NA

CDR3 DNA: TGTGCCAGCAGTTCCCGGGTCAGCGACGGGAACTATGGCTACACCTTC
CDR3 protein: CASSSRVSDGNYGYTF
V gene: TRBV6-5
D gene: NA
J gene: TRBJ1-2
clone size: NA

CDR3 DNA: TGTGCCAGCAGCCCTAGCGGTAGCACAGATACGCAGTATTTT
CDR3 protein: CASSPSGSTDTQYF
V gene: TRBV9
D gene: TRBD2
J gene: TRBJ2-3
clone size: NA

CDR3 DNA: TGTGCCAGTAGTATCACAGGGCAGGTGAACACTGAAGCTTTCTTT
CDR3 protein: CASSITGQVNTEAFF
V gene: TRBV19
D gene: NA
J gene: TRBJ1-1
clone size: once

CDR3 DNA: TGTGCCAGTAGTATAAACCCTGGGACAGGCTACGAGCAGTACTTC
CDR3 protein: CASSINPGTGYEQYF
V gene: TRBV19
D gene: TRBD1
J gene: TRBJ2-7
clone size: NA

CDR3 DNA: TGTGCCAGCAGCAACAAACTAGCGGGGTTCCAAGAGACCCAGTACTTC
CDR3 protein: CASSNKLAGFQETQYF
V gene: TRBV21-1
D gene: NA
J gene: TRBJ2-5
clone size: NA

CDR3 DNA: TGTGCCAGCAGCACCGGACAGGGGGTTTATGGCTACACCTTC
CDR3 protein: CASSTGQGVYGYTF
V gene: TRBV5-5
D gene: TRBD1
J gene: TRBJ1-2
clone size: NA

CDR3 DNA: TGTGCCAGTAGTATGACTAGCGGGGTCGAGACCCAGTACTTC
CDR3 protein: CASSMTSGVETQYF
V gene: TRBV19
D gene: TRBD2
J gene: TRBJ2-5
clone size: NA

CDR3 DNA: TGTGCCAGCAGCTTACAACAGGGTACCTACGAGCAGTACTTC
CDR3 protein: CASSLQQGTYEQYF
V gene: TRBV5-5
D gene: NA
J gene: TRBJ2-7
clone size: NA

CDR3 DNA: TGCGCCAGCAGCCAAGAGCAGGGACTCTCCTACGAGCAGTACTTC
CDR3 protein: CASSQEQGLSYEQYF
V gene: TRBV4-1
D gene: NA
J gene: TRBJ2-7
clone size: NA

CDR3 DNA: TGTGCCAGCAGCCCCGCGGGACTGTATAGCAATCAGCCCCAGCATTTT
CDR3 protein: CASSPAGLYSNQPQHF
V gene: TRBV7-2
D gene: NA
J gene: TRBJ1-5
clone size: once

CDR3 DNA: TGTGCCAGCAGAAGCGGGGGGGCGGTGGAGACCCAGTACTTC
CDR3 protein: CASRSGGAVETQYF
V gene: TRBV5-4
D gene: TRBD2
J gene: TRBJ2-5
clone size: NA

CDR3 DNA: TGTGCCAGCAACGAGCCACTGAACACTGAAGCTTTCTTT
CDR3 protein: CASNEPLNTEAFF
V gene: TRBV2
D gene: NA
J gene: TRBJ1-1
clone size: NA

CDR3 DNA: TGTGCCAGCAGTGATCATCAGATCACACTCCACTTT
CDR3 protein: CASSDHQITLHF
V gene: TRBV2
D gene: NA
J gene: TRBJ1-6
clone size: few

CDR3 DNA: TGCGCCAGCAGCTTGGTTCCCGGCAATGAGCAGTTCTTC
CDR3 protein: CASSLVPGNEQFF
V gene: TRBV5-1
D gene: NA
J gene: TRBJ2-1
clone size: NA

CDR3 DNA: TGCGCCAGCGGGGAAAGATACGGGGGGGCCTACAATGAGCAGTTCTTC
CDR3 protein: CASGERYGGAYNEQFF
V gene: TRBV4-3
D gene: TRBD2
J gene: TRBJ2-1
clone size: NA

CDR3 DNA: TGTGCCAGCAGCGGGGTTGAGAAGCGGGGGGGTTACAATGAGCAGTTCTTC
CDR3 protein: CASSGVEKRGGYNEQFF
V gene: TRBV5-4
D gene: TRBD2
J gene: TRBJ2-1
clone size: NA

CDR3 DNA: TGCGCCAGCAGCTTGACTAGCGGGGATAGAGATACGCAGTATTTT
CDR3 protein: CASSLTSGDRDTQYF
V gene: TRBV5-1
D gene: TRBD2
J gene: TRBJ2-3
clone size: NA

CDR3 DNA: TGTGCCAGCAGCTCCGACCAACGAACCGGGACAGTTTATGGCTACACCTTC
CDR3 protein: CASSSDQRTGTVYGYTF
V gene: TRBV5-4
D gene: TRBD1
J gene: TRBJ1-2
clone size: NA

CDR3 DNA: TGCAGCGTTGATAGCCAGGGGGAGACCCAGTACTTC
CDR3 protein: CSVDSQGETQYF
V gene: TRBV29-1
D gene: NA
J gene: TRBJ2-5
clone size: NA

CDR3 DNA: TGTGCCAGCAGCTTAGACGTGTATGAGACCCAGTACTTC
CDR3 protein: CASSLDVYETQYF
V gene: TRBV11-2
D gene: NA
J gene: TRBJ2-5
clone size: NA

CDR3 DNA: TGTGCCAGCAGGGAGTACGAGCAGTACTTC
CDR3 protein: CASREYEQYF
V gene: TRBV6-6
D gene: NA
J gene: TRBJ2-7
clone size: NA

CDR3 DNA: TGTGCCATCAGTGTTCAGGTGGGGGCGGGTCAGCCCCAGCATTTT
CDR3 protein: CAISVQVGAGQPQHF
V gene: TRBV10-3
D gene: NA
J gene: TRBJ1-5
clone size: NA

CDR3 DNA: TGTGCCAGCAGTACCTGGGACAGCTACGAGCAGTACTTC
CDR3 protein: CASSTWDSYEQYF
V gene: TRBV6-5
D gene: TRBD1
J gene: TRBJ2-7
clone size: NA

CDR3 DNA: TGTGCCAGCAGCCCGTCGACAGGGGGTTCGGGTGGCTACACCTTC
CDR3 protein: CASSPSTGGSGGYTF
V gene: TRBV4-2
D gene: TRBD1
J gene: TRBJ1-2
clone size: NA

CDR3 DNA: TGTGCCAGCAGCAAATGGGGCCAGGATAATGAAAAACTGTTTTTT
CDR3 protein: CASSKWGQDNEKLFF
V gene: TRBV21-1
D gene: NA
J gene: TRBJ1-4
clone size: NA

CDR3 DNA: TGTGCCAGCAGCGTAGCGGGGGGGCCGTACAATGAGCAGTTCTTC
CDR3 protein: CASSVAGGPYNEQFF
V gene: TRBV9
D gene: TRBD2
J gene: TRBJ2-1
clone size: once

CDR3 DNA: TGTGCCAGCAGTGTCGGGGGGACAGGGGCCTCCTACGAGCAGTACTTC
CDR3 protein: CASSVGGTGASYEQYF
V gene: TRBV2
D gene: TRBD1
J gene: TRBJ2-7
clone size: NA

CDR3 DNA: TGCGCCAGCAGTCAAGGGCCACTTAACTATGGCTACACCTTC
CDR3 protein: CASSQGPLNYGYTF
V gene: TRBV23-1
D gene: NA
J gene: TRBJ1-2
clone size: NA

CDR3 DNA: TGTGCCAGTAGTATCTTTGGGGGCACCTACAATGAGCAGTTCTTC
CDR3 protein: CASSIFGGTYNEQFF
V gene: TRBV19
D gene: NA
J gene: TRBJ2-1
clone size: NA

CDR3 DNA: TGTGCCAGCAGGGACAGGATGACCTATGGCTACACCTTC
CDR3 protein: CASRDRMTYGYTF
V gene: TRBV2
D gene: TRBD1
J gene: TRBJ1-2
clone size: NA

CDR3 DNA: TGTGCCAGCAGCTTAGCGCGGAGTCCCGGGGGGCAGCAGTACTTC
CDR3 protein: CASSLARSPGGQQYF
V gene: TRBV7-2
D gene: NA
J gene: TRBJ2-7
clone size: NA

CDR3 DNA: TGTGCCAGCAGTGAAGGGACAGTTAATAATTCACCCCTCCACTTT
CDR3 protein: CASSEGTVNNSPLHF
V gene: TRBV6-1
D gene: NA
J gene: TRBJ1-6
clone size: NA

CDR3 DNA: TGTGCCAGCAGCTTGACTAGCGGGGCCCAAGAGACCCAGTACTTC
CDR3 protein: CASSLTSGAQETQYF
V gene: TRBV4-2
D gene: TRBD2
J gene: TRBJ2-5
clone size: NA

CDR3 DNA: TGCGCCAGCAGCCAAGAGAGGGTAGGGTCTGGGGCCAACGTCCTGACTTTC
CDR3 protein: CASSQERVGSGANVLTF
V gene: TRBV4-1
D gene: NA
J gene: TRBJ2-6
clone size: NA

CDR3 DNA: TGTGCCAGCAGCCACACAGGGAAGGGGGAAAAACTGTTTTTT
CDR3 protein: CASSHTGKGEKLFF
V gene: TRBV5-6
D gene: NA
J gene: TRBJ1-4
clone size: once

CDR3 DNA: TGTGCCAGCAGCTTAGCGAACAGGAAGACTTCCTACGAGCAGTACTTC
CDR3 protein: CASSLANRKTSYEQYF
V gene: TRBV7-8
D gene: NA
J gene: TRBJ2-7
clone size: NA

CDR3 DNA: TGTGCCAGTAGTTCCCAGGGGGCCCTCAATCAGCCCCAGCATTTT
CDR3 protein: CASSSQGALNQPQHF
V gene: TRBV19
D gene: TRBD1
J gene: TRBJ1-5
clone size: NA

CDR3 DNA: TGTGCCAGCAGCCGAACTGATTTAGTCTCCTACGAGCAGTACTTC
CDR3 protein: CASSRTDLVSYEQYF
V gene: TRBV4-2
D gene: NA
J gene: TRBJ2-7
clone size: NA

CDR3 DNA: TGTGCCAGCAGCTTAGGGGGCGTGGGCACTGAAGCTTTCTTT
CDR3 protein: CASSLGGVGTEAFF
V gene: TRBV7-2
D gene: NA
J gene: TRBJ1-1
clone size: NA

CDR3 DNA: TGTGCCAGCTCAAGACAGGGGTCCGGGGAGCTGTTTTTT
CDR3 protein: CASSRQGSGELFF
V gene: TRBV18
D gene: TRBD1
J gene: TRBJ2-2
clone size: NA

CDR3 DNA: TGCGCCAGCAGCTTGGCCAGAAGCACAGATACGCAGTATTTT
CDR3 protein: CASSLARSTDTQYF
V gene: TRBV5-1
D gene: NA
J gene: TRBJ2-3
clone size: NA

CDR3 DNA: TGCGCCAGCAGCTTGGCCGGGGGGACTAGCGGGGTAAGCTCCTACAATGAGCAGTTCTTC
CDR3 protein: CASSLAGGTSGVSSYNEQFF
V gene: TRBV5-1
D gene: TRBD2
J gene: TRBJ2-1
clone size: NA

CDR3 DNA: TGTGCCATCAGTGAGCAGGGACAGACCCTCTCCTACGAGCAGTACTTC
CDR3 protein: CAISEQGQTLSYEQYF
V gene: TRBV10-3
D gene: TRBD1
J gene: TRBJ2-7
clone size: NA

CDR3 DNA: TGCGCCAGCAGCGGGACAGTCTCTGGGGCCAACGTCCTGACTTTC
CDR3 protein: CASSGTVSGANVLTF
V gene: TRBV5-1
D gene: TRBD1
J gene: TRBJ2-6
clone size: NA

CDR3 DNA: TGTGCCAGCTCAGCAGGACTCATCTCCTACAATGAGCAGTTCTTC
CDR3 protein: CASSAGLISYNEQFF
V gene: TRBV18
D gene: NA
J gene: TRBJ2-1
clone size: NA

CDR3 DNA: TGTGCCAGCAGCTCGGGGGACAGTCGAACTGAAAAACTGTTTTTT
CDR3 protein: CASSSGDSRTEKLFF
V gene: TRBV7-2
D gene: TRBD1
J gene: TRBJ1-4
clone size: NA